Listed here are 14 T cell receptor beta chains from one sample, sequenced in a study of blood T cell repertoires in COVID-19 (dated by TCRdb to 2019 to 2021). Library creation used the immunoSEQ multiplex PCR assay. Imported from immuneACCESS, the table was reduced by TCRdb to in-frame sequences with V and J called. These copies leave out some clones; in studies compared against another copy, an unresolved V gene accounts for under half, and the cause of the remainder is not known. The sample table holds roughly 250,000 clones, of which approximately 83% were seen once. Approximately 4.2% of the sample is held by the ten biggest clonotypes. The sequencing sample was made of PBMCs or T cells enriched from blood (not recorded which). The receptors were sampled from a woman aged 25-40 years who had recovered from COVID-19.

The rearrangement links TRBV3-1 (or the pseudogene TRBV3-2) to TRBJ1-4; tentatively, D is TRBD1 (6 bases). Deletions cut 0 bases from V and 10 bases from J, with 12 bases between. Germline values: CDR1 LGHDT, CDR2 YNNKEL (reference sequence). There are 14 residues in the CDR3. CDR3 sequence (DNA): TGTGCCAGCAGCCAAGAGACAGGAGGAAGAAAACTGTTTTTT. Translated: CASSQETGGRKLFF.

The rearrangement links TRBV6-5 to TRBJ1-5, with a possible D match to TRBD1 (5 bases). This CDR3 spans 13 amino acids. Trimming left V 2 bases short and J 4 bases short, with 6 bases between. Germline-derived CDR1 and CDR2 are MNHEY and SVGAGI. This CDR3 reads CASSYRGNQPQHF. The CDR3 nucleotides read TGTGCCAGCAGTTACAGGGGAAATCAGCCCCAGCATTTT.

This clone has more than one count but fewer than ten. The rearrangement uses TRBV19 and TRBJ2-7, with 9 bases aligning to TRBD1. The CDR3 length is 15 residues. Germline assignment: CDR1 LNHDA and CDR2 SQIVND (reference sequence). The V and J ends lost 5 bases and 4 bases, in that order; junction bases with no gene match: 9. CDR3 nucleotides: TGTGCCAGTAGTGTAACCGGGACAGGGATATACGAGCAGTACTTC. It is translated as CASSVTGTGIYEQYF.

The chain recombines TRBV4-1 with TRBJ2-3; D possibly corresponds to TRBD2 (5 bases). Per the germline V gene, CDR1 is MGHRA and CDR2 is YSYEKL. The CDR3 sequence is 15 residues long. Trimming pared 2 bases from V and 4 bases from J, leaving 13 bases between. CDR3 in DNA: TGCGCCAGCAGCCAACCCCTAGCTGGGCCAGATACGCAGTATTTT. Translation gives CASSQPLAGPDTQYF.

The chain employs TRBV6-5 and TRBJ2-7; maybe TRBD1 (6 bases). This CDR3 contains 15 residues. V lost 6 bases and J 12 bases, leaving 27 bases between the germline ends. Germline lookup yields CDR1 MNHEY and CDR2 SVGAGI. The CDR3 bases are TGTGCCAGCAGCTTGACGGGACAAGTATACCGTAGGTGGTACTTC. It is translated as CASSLTGQVYRRWYF.

The chain has TRBV29-1 and TRBJ1-2, with D possibly TRBD1 on 5 matching bases. Germline CDR1 SQVTM, CDR2 ANQGSEA. This CDR3 has 13 residues. The ends were cut back, 2 bases at V and 6 bases at J, with 13 bases in the middle. CDR3 residues: CSVETHRRDGYTF. The CDR3 DNA reads TGCAGCGTTGAAACCCACAGGAGAGATGGCTACACCTTC.

This clone has only a few counts. The V gene is TRBV7-8, the J gene TRBJ1-5; 9 positions agree with TRBD1. Germline trimming cut 6 bases from V and 4 bases from J; bases unmatched to any gene: 4. This CDR3 is built from 14 residues. In germline, CDR1 is SGHVS, CDR2 FQNEAQ. CDR3 amino acids: CASRTGGGNQPQHF. DNA of the CDR3: TGTGCCAGCAGGACAGGGGGGGGGAATCAGCCCCAGCATTTT.

The V call is TRBV24-1, the J call TRBJ2-5; weak D call: TRBD1 (5 bases). This CDR3 contains 14 residues. The germline gives CDR1 KGHDR, CDR2 SFDVKD. The germline V and J ends were trimmed by 7 bases and 5 bases, with 16 bases remaining between them. The CDR3 is CATRGSGWRETQYF. For the CDR3, the DNA is TGTGCCACCAGGGGATCAGGGTGGCGGGAGACCCAGTACTTC.

This chain connects TRBV11-2 to TRBJ2-5; TRBD2 matches 7 bases. Per the germline V gene, CDR1 is SGHAT and CDR2 is FQNNGV. The CDR3 contains 15 residues. V shed 2 bases and J 4 bases; nucleotides not matched to a gene: 7. The CDR3 loop is CASSLKGGVTETQYF. CDR3 nucleotides: TGTGCCAGCAGCTTAAAGGGAGGGGTCACAGAGACCCAGTACTTC.

This clone was seen only once. The chain recombines TRBV5-6 with TRBJ1-5; 9 bases line up with TRBD1. V lost 5 bases to trimming and J lost 5 bases; unmatched junction nucleotides: 14. This CDR3 has 17 residues. CDR1 SGHDT and CDR2 YYEEEE come from the germline V gene. The DNA for the CDR3 is TGTGCCAGCAGTTCTGGACCGGGACAGGGTCGGTATCAGCCCCAGCATTTT. This codes for CASSSGPGQGRYQPQHF.

The rearrangement uses TRBV6-6 and TRBJ1-1, with a tentative D call TRBD1 (6 bases). V was trimmed by 8 bases and J by 1 base, leaving 14 bases between them. Germline CDR1 reads MNHNY; CDR2 reads SVGAGI (reference sequence). This CDR3 is built from 14 residues. CDR3 sequence: CASPLAGENTEAFF. The CDR3 DNA reads TGTGCCAGCCCTTTGGCAGGGGAGAACACTGAAGCTTTCTTT.

The rearrangement links TRBV6-5 to TRBJ1-2, with 7 bases lining up with TRBD1. V was clipped by 6 bases and J by 4 bases; unmatched bases: 11. The CDR3 covers 15 residues. Germline V gene lookup returns CDR1 MNHEY and CDR2 SVGAGI. CDR3 residues: CASSHRGTDPYGYTF. Here the CDR3 DNA reads TGTGCCAGCAGCCATAGAGGGACAGACCCCTATGGCTACACCTTC.

V gene TRBV7-9 combines with J gene TRBJ1-5, with D uncertain. The germline gives CDR1 SEHNR, CDR2 FQNEAQ (reference sequence). Deletions cut 5 bases from V and 4 bases from J, with 9 bases between. This CDR3 is built from 13 residues. CDR3 residues: CASSPPGNQPQHF. DNA for the CDR3: TGTGCCAGCAGCCCTCCGGGGAATCAGCCCCAGCATTTT.

The chain combines TRBV11-2 with TRBJ2-4; 10 positions agree with TRBD1. The V gene end was trimmed by 6 bases and the J gene end by 6 bases; junction bases not matched to a gene: 5. The V gene's germline CDR1 is SGHAT and CDR2 FQNNGV. There are 14 residues in the CDR3. The CDR3 is CASRSRDRGNIQYF. In DNA, the CDR3 is TGTGCCAGCAGATCCCGGGACAGGGGAAACATTCAGTACTTC.